The sequence of this T cell receptor (beta chain) was determined in a study of patients and donors after allogeneic stem cell transplantation. TCRdb analysed the RT-PCR reads with MiXCR anew, one entry per CDR3 protein. This table holds 200,000 to 250,000 distinct CDR3 sequences, around an eighth found once. Germline values: CDR1 SGHNT, CDR2 YYREEE (reference sequence). V was cut by 4 bases and J by 2 bases, with 16 bases left in between. The CDR3 has 17 residues. This clonotype was detected only a few times. This chain connects TRBV5-4 to TRBJ2-6; D ambiguous. The sample comprised blood, either unsorted or a sorted T cell fraction (not recorded which). The sequence came from a human donor who was either an allogeneic HSCT recipient or a stem cell or donor lymphocyte infusion donor (not recorded which). It is not recorded whose cells these are; they may come from a transplant donor. The CDR3 region has the DNA TGTGCCAGCAGCCTTCGGTTGTCCTTACCTGGGGCCAACGTCCTGACTTTC. As protein: CASSLRLSLPGANVLTF.